These T cell receptor beta chains were read from a single sample in a study of T cell responses to AZD1222 COVID-19 vaccine. This table comes from immunoSEQ multiplex PCR, and its TCRdb copy is limited to in-frame clones, with some not included. The sample has 140,000 to 150,000 clones, just over 90% seen once. This specimen consisted of peripheral blood, obtained on day 0 of AZD1222 vaccination. The receptors here all came from an adult in good health. Both conserved end residues are part of each CDR3. A D gene is named only where the DNA matches it firmly. Clone size is stated in some rows and not others, as once, few, many or a class when expanded.

TRBJ1-2 - TRBV5-4 TRBD1 TGTGCCAGCAGCACTTGGGACAGGGGCTATGGCTACACCTTC CASSTWDRGYGYTF
TRBJ1-1 - TRBV19 - TGTGCCAGTGACAGCATTCCCTACACTGAAGCTTTCTTT CASDSIPYTEAFF
TRBJ2-5 - TRBV9 - TGTGCCAGCAGCACTACCTCCGGGTTCGGGGGCGTAGAGACCCAGTACTTC CASSTTSGFGGVETQYF
TRBJ1-2 few TRBV14 - TGTGCCAGCAGCCAAAGAGGGTATGGCTACACCTTC CASSQRGYGYTF
TRBJ1-2 - TRBV6-5 - TGTGCCAGCAGTCCCCCGGACGGGTATGGCTACACCTTC CASSPPDGYGYTF
TRBJ2-7 - TRBV5-1 TRBD2 TGCGCCAGCACTCCGCCGGGACTAGCGGGAGAAAGGCTCGAGCAGTACTTC CASTPPGLAGERLEQYF
TRBJ2-3 - TRBV7-9 TRBD1 TGTGCCAGCAGCTTCCGGACAGGGACAGATACGCAGTATTTT CASSFRTGTDTQYF
TRBJ2-7 - TRBV12-5 - TGTGCTAGTGGCTCGGACCCCGAGTACGAGCAGTACTTC CASGSDPEYEQYF
TRBJ1-1 - TRBV6-5 - TGTGCCAGCAGTTACTCGCGACAGACGAAGAACACTGAAGCTTTCTTT CASSYSRQTKNTEAFF
TRBJ1-1 once TRBV18 - TGTGCCAGCTCTAGAAGGTTCGGGGACACTGAAGCTTTCTTT CASSRRFGDTEAFF
TRBJ1-1 - TRBV6-5 TRBD1 TGTGCCAGCAGCCTCGAGGACAGGGCGAACACTGAAGCTTTCTTT CASSLEDRANTEAFF
TRBJ2-2 - TRBV11-3 - TGTGCCAGCAGCTTTACGAACACCGGGGAGCTGTTTTTT CASSFTNTGELFF
TRBJ1-5 - TRBV19 TRBD1 TGTGCCAGCTGGGACAGGGGGCGTCAAAGCAATCAGCCCCAGCATTTT CASWDRGRQSNQPQHF
TRBJ2-4 - TRBV11-2 - TGTGCCAGCAGCTTCGAAGGGGTCATTCAGTACTTC CASSFEGVIQYF
TRBJ2-3 - TRBV11-3 - TGTGCCAGCAGCTTAATGGCAGGGAACACAGATACGCAGTATTTT CASSLMAGNTDTQYF
TRBJ2-1 - TRBV7-2 - TGTGCCAGCAGCACAAATCTGCGTGGGGCGACCTTCTTC CASSTNLRGATFF
TRBJ1-1 - TRBV6-5 - TGTGCCAGCAGTACAGGGAACACTGAAGCTTTCTTT CASSTGNTEAFF
TRBJ1-2 once TRBV5-4 - TGTGCCAGCAGCTTGTCCGGGACGGACTATGGCTACACCTTC CASSLSGTDYGYTF
TRBJ2-7 - TRBV12-5 - TGTGCTAGTGGTTCGGGGAGCTCCTACGAGCAGTACTTC CASGSGSSYEQYF
TRBJ2-2 once TRBV28 TRBD2 TGTGCCAGCAGTTTTCTAGTGCGTAGCGGGAAGAGCGGGGAGCTGTTTTTT CASSFLVRSGKSGELFF
TRBJ1-1 - TRBV9 - TGTGCCAGCAGCGTAGAAAAGGGCGGGAATCTAGGCACTGAAGCTTTCTTT CASSVEKGGNLGTEAFF
TRBJ2-3 - TRBV4-1 - TGCGCCAGCAGCCAAGATTTTTGGGGGTACAATACGCAGTATTTT CASSQDFWGYNTQYF
TRBJ1-3 - TRBV4-2 - TGTGCCAGCAGCCAAGGGAGCTATCAAGCCTTTTCTGGAAACACCATATATTTT CASSQGSYQAFSGNTIYF
TRBJ1-1 - TRBV12-3/TRBV12-4 - TGTGCCAGCAGTTCGGGGTTGGGCACTGAAGCTTTCTTT CASSSGLGTEAFF
TRBJ1-3 - TRBV9 TRBD1 TGTGCCAGCAGGGCCGGGACAGGAGTTGGAAACACCATATATTTT CASRAGTGVGNTIYF
TRBJ1-4 - TRBV6-5 - TGTGCCAGCAGTTACGTAGAGGGTGAAAAACTGTTTTTT CASSYVEGEKLFF
TRBJ1-5 - TRBV4-1 - TGCGCCAGCAGCCGAGGGGATAGGGGAAGCAATCAGCCCCAGCATTTT CASSRGDRGSNQPQHF
TRBJ2-1 - TRBV18 TRBD1 TGTGCCAGCTCACTAGGGACAGGGGCGGTTGAGCAGTTCTTC CASSLGTGAVEQFF
TRBJ2-7 few TRBV12-3/TRBV12-4 - TGTGCCAGCAGTCGGAAGACCTACGAGCAGTACTTC CASSRKTYEQYF
TRBJ2-3 - TRBV5-6 TRBD1 TGTGCCAGCAGGGGACAGGGGGCCGCAGATACGCAGTATTTT CASRGQGAADTQYF
TRBJ1-1 - TRBV11-2 TRBD1 TGTGCCAGCAGCTTAGTGGGACAGATGAACACTGAAGCTTTCTTT CASSLVGQMNTEAFF
TRBJ1-1 - TRBV7-9 - TGTGCCAGCAGCGGCCCCCCCGGGGGGAAACAAGAAGCTTTCTTT CASSGPPGGKQEAFF
TRBJ2-1 - TRBV3-1/TRBV3-2 TRBD2 TGTGCCAGCAGCCAAGAGCGAGCGGGGGGGTACTCCTACAATGAGCAGTTCTTC CASSQERAGGYSYNEQFF
TRBJ2-7 - TRBV7-2 TRBD2 TGTGCCAGCAGCTTAGGACGGTTAGCGGGGGGCTCCTACGAGCAGTACTTC CASSLGRLAGGSYEQYF
TRBJ2-7 - TRBV4-1 TRBD1 TGCGCCAGCAGCCAAGAGGGCAGGGGGCGGATCGAGCAGTACTTC CASSQEGRGRIEQYF
TRBJ1-2 - TRBV19 TRBD1 TGTGCCAGTAGTAGTCTCCTGACAGGGTATGGCTACACCTTC CASSSLLTGYGYTF
TRBJ1-2 - TRBV6-2/TRBV6-3 - TGTGCCAGCAGTTACGGACACTCCACGTTGGGGGGCTACACCTTC CASSYGHSTLGGYTF
TRBJ2-7 - TRBV5-4 TRBD1 TGTGCCAGCAGCTTGGACGGGACAGGGGGCTACGAGCAGTACTTC CASSLDGTGGYEQYF
TRBJ1-4 - TRBV5-4 - TGTGCCAGCAGCCTGGCGGGGGGGCAGGATGAAAAACTGTTTTTT CASSLAGGQDEKLFF
TRBJ1-2 - TRBV11-2 - TGTGCCAGCAGCACCTTGGGAAGGGACTATGGCTACACCTTC CASSTLGRDYGYTF
TRBJ1-5 - TRBV11-2 - TGTGCCAGCAGCTCGGACAAGCCCCAGCATTTT CASSSDKPQHF
TRBJ1-6 - TRBV5-6 - TGTGCCAGCAGACTAGGGGGGGTAACACCCCTCCACTTT CASRLGGVTPLHF
TRBJ2-5 - TRBV5-1 - TGCGCCAGCAGCTTGGGCGGGACAGCAAAAGAGACCCAGTACTTC CASSLGGTAKETQYF
TRBJ2-2 - TRBV27 - TGTGCCAGCAGTCCATACCTGGGGGAGCTGTTTTTT CASSPYLGELFF
TRBJ1-5 - TRBV27 - TGTGCCAGCAGTTTAGGCAGGGGTCAGCCCCAGCATTTT CASSLGRGQPQHF
TRBJ2-1 - TRBV9 TRBD2 TGTGCCAGCAGCGTAATTCCTAGCGGGAGGGCAAATGAGCAGTTCTTC CASSVIPSGRANEQFF
TRBJ2-7 - TRBV2 TRBD1 TGTGCCAGCAGTTTACAGGGGGACTCCTCCTACGAGCAGTACTTC CASSLQGDSSYEQYF